This T cell receptor beta chain was profiled in a study of siplizumab effects on memory and regulatory T cells. Study conclusions and caveats: Proliferating siplizumab-culture Tregs lacked confirmation of suppressive function. Contribution to the alloresponse seemed major for naive T cells, which also seemed more diverse than memory cells. The study found that siplizumab significantly reduced alloreactive sequences traceable to unstimulated CD4+ memory cells.

Regarding this clone: Its target is unknown.

Per-sample assaying covered 95,000 to 100,000 TCR templates. Assay: immunoSEQ multiplex PCR; the TCRdb copy retains only in-frame clones and omits some. The data hold around 100,000 clones, with around 90% observed a single time. The sequencing input was CD4+ T cells sorted from blood. This clonotype was sampled from a human donor in good health.

The CDR3 region is CASSVGGATDTQYF. CDR3 in DNA: TGTGCCAGCAGTGTGGGGGGGGCGACAGATACGCAGTATTTT. The rearrangement uses TRBV2 and TRBJ2-3; weak D call: TRBD2 (7 bases). The V gene lost 4 bases and the J gene lost 3 bases, with 11 bases spanning the gap. CDR3 length: 14 amino acids. Germline V gene data show CDR1 as SNHLY and CDR2 as FYNNEI.